The rows below give T cell receptor beta chains drawn from one sample of a study of cytomegalovirus exposure and HLA in healthy donors. The assay was immunoSEQ multiplex PCR, and TCRdb's table has in-frame clones only and misses some. The repertoire holds 180,000 or so clones, with 75% to 80% as singletons. Source material: PBMCs. The receptor source for this set is a man in his fifties or sixties in good health and CMV-seropositive. Both conserved end residues are part of each CDR3. The order of the fields is J gene, D gene, V gene, clone size, CDR3 protein, CDR3 DNA. D genes are given only for firm matches. A clone size is listed for some rows: how often the clone was seen (once, few, many), or a class if it is expanded.

j_call: TRBJ2-1
d_call: TRBD2
v_call: TRBV11-2
clone_size: few
cdr3_aa: CASSGSGGPYNEQFF
cdr3_nt: TGTGCCAGCAGCGGTAGCGGGGGGCCCTACAATGAGCAGTTCTTC

j_call: TRBJ2-2
d_call: -
v_call: TRBV28
clone_size: -
cdr3_aa: CASNTPTGELFF
cdr3_nt: TGTGCCAGCAACACCCCCACCGGGGAGCTGTTTTTT

j_call: TRBJ2-1
d_call: -
v_call: TRBV11-1
clone_size: -
cdr3_aa: CASSRQEVSYNEQFF
cdr3_nt: TGTGCCAGCAGTCGACAGGAAGTCTCCTACAATGAGCAGTTCTTC

j_call: TRBJ1-5
d_call: -
v_call: TRBV5-1
clone_size: -
cdr3_aa: CASSLAPDGNQPQHF
cdr3_nt: TGCGCCAGCAGCTTGGCCCCCGACGGGAATCAGCCCCAGCATTTT

j_call: TRBJ1-1
d_call: TRBD1
v_call: TRBV9
clone_size: -
cdr3_aa: CASSLDPGQGNTEAFF
cdr3_nt: TGTGCCAGCAGCCTTGATCCGGGACAGGGAAACACTGAAGCTTTCTTT

j_call: TRBJ1-5
d_call: TRBD1
v_call: TRBV27
clone_size: -
cdr3_aa: CASSPGTGGRQPQHF
cdr3_nt: TGTGCCAGCAGCCCAGGGACAGGGGGGAGGCAGCCCCAGCATTTT

j_call: TRBJ2-2
d_call: TRBD1
v_call: TRBV27
clone_size: few
cdr3_aa: CASSPTGVNTGELFF
cdr3_nt: TGTGCCAGCAGCCCGACAGGGGTCAACACCGGGGAGCTGTTTTTT

j_call: TRBJ1-6
d_call: -
v_call: TRBV19
clone_size: few
cdr3_aa: CASSTTGRSSYNSPLHF
cdr3_nt: TGTGCCAGTAGTACCACAGGCCGCAGCTCCTATAATTCACCCCTCCACTTT

j_call: TRBJ2-1
d_call: -
v_call: TRBV5-6
clone_size: -
cdr3_aa: CASSLVSWTAGSYNEQFF
cdr3_nt: TGTGCCAGCAGCTTGGTTTCTTGGACTGCCGGCTCCTACAATGAGCAGTTCTTC

j_call: TRBJ2-1
d_call: TRBD2
v_call: TRBV7-6
clone_size: few
cdr3_aa: CASSLGGSGGSDEQFF
cdr3_nt: TGTGCCAGCAGCTTAGGCGGTAGCGGGGGTTCGGATGAGCAGTTCTTC

j_call: TRBJ1-4
d_call: TRBD1
v_call: TRBV7-9
clone_size: -
cdr3_aa: CASSSPGTAFNEKLFF
cdr3_nt: TGTGCCAGCAGCTCCCCCGGGACAGCCTTTAATGAAAAACTGTTTTTT

j_call: TRBJ2-3
d_call: -
v_call: TRBV5-4
clone_size: -
cdr3_aa: CATSLPRGRSDTQYF
cdr3_nt: TGTGCCACCTCCCTTCCCCGGGGTAGGTCAGATACGCAGTATTTT

j_call: TRBJ1-6
d_call: TRBD1
v_call: TRBV28
clone_size: -
cdr3_aa: CASSLVGTGGSPLHF
cdr3_nt: TGTGCCAGCAGTTTAGTCGGGACAGGGGGTTCACCCCTCCACTTT

j_call: TRBJ2-1
d_call: TRBD2
v_call: TRBV7-8
clone_size: -
cdr3_aa: CASSSERGEDNEQFF
cdr3_nt: TGTGCCAGCAGCTCCGAGCGGGGGGAGGACAATGAGCAGTTCTTC

j_call: TRBJ2-3
d_call: TRBD1
v_call: TRBV7-3
clone_size: -
cdr3_aa: CASSLRQGGDTQYF
cdr3_nt: TGTGCCAGCAGCTTAAGACAGGGCGGGGATACGCAGTATTTT

j_call: TRBJ1-4
d_call: TRBD1
v_call: TRBV9
clone_size: -
cdr3_aa: CASSVEGTGDEKLFF
cdr3_nt: TGTGCCAGCAGCGTAGAGGGGACAGGGGATGAAAAACTGTTTTTT

j_call: TRBJ2-1
d_call: TRBD2
v_call: TRBV7-6
clone_size: -
cdr3_aa: CASSRQGLAGGQGEQFF
cdr3_nt: TGTGCCAGCAGCCGCCAGGGACTAGCGGGGGGGCAGGGTGAGCAGTTCTTC

j_call: TRBJ1-3
d_call: -
v_call: TRBV9
clone_size: -
cdr3_aa: CASSVATWAGEGNTIYF
cdr3_nt: TGTGCCAGCAGCGTAGCTACGTGGGCAGGGGAAGGAAACACCATATATTTT

j_call: TRBJ1-6
d_call: -
v_call: TRBV10-2
clone_size: once
cdr3_aa: CASSWGESPNSPLHF
cdr3_nt: TGCGCCAGCAGTTGGGGGGAGAGCCCTAATTCACCCCTCCACTTT

j_call: TRBJ2-5
d_call: TRBD2
v_call: TRBV5-6
clone_size: -
cdr3_aa: CASSFRLAGGLGTQYF
cdr3_nt: TGTGCCAGCAGCTTCCGACTAGCGGGGGGGCTTGGGACCCAGTACTTC

j_call: TRBJ1-2
d_call: -
v_call: TRBV4-3
clone_size: -
cdr3_aa: CASSQESGNYGYTF
cdr3_nt: TGCGCCAGCAGCCAAGAATCAGGGAACTATGGCTACACCTTC

j_call: TRBJ2-7
d_call: -
v_call: TRBV2
clone_size: -
cdr3_aa: CASKTDTYEQYF
cdr3_nt: TGTGCCAGCAAAACAGATACTTACGAGCAGTACTTC

j_call: TRBJ1-2
d_call: TRBD1
v_call: TRBV15
clone_size: once
cdr3_aa: CATIRDRGLVDGYTF
cdr3_nt: TGTGCCACCATAAGGGACAGGGGGCTCGTCGATGGCTACACCTTC

j_call: TRBJ2-3
d_call: -
v_call: TRBV7-2
clone_size: once
cdr3_aa: CASSPTGNTDTQYF
cdr3_nt: TGTGCCAGCAGCCCAACAGGGAACACAGATACGCAGTATTTT

j_call: TRBJ2-5
d_call: -
v_call: TRBV9
clone_size: -
cdr3_aa: CASSPQRGVQETQYF
cdr3_nt: TGTGCCAGCAGCCCCCAAAGAGGCGTTCAAGAGACCCAGTACTTC

j_call: TRBJ2-7
d_call: -
v_call: TRBV30
clone_size: -
cdr3_aa: CALEMFWTSHF
cdr3_nt: TGTGCCCTGGAGATGTTCTGGACATCACACTTC

j_call: TRBJ2-5
d_call: TRBD1
v_call: TRBV4-3
clone_size: -
cdr3_aa: CASSRRTGFGETQYF
cdr3_nt: TGCGCCAGCAGCCGGAGGACAGGGTTCGGAGAGACCCAGTACTTC

j_call: TRBJ2-1
d_call: -
v_call: TRBV6-1
clone_size: -
cdr3_aa: CASSVNGGIYNEQFF
cdr3_nt: TGTGCCAGCAGTGTAAACGGGGGAATCTACAATGAGCAGTTCTTC

j_call: TRBJ1-6
d_call: TRBD1
v_call: TRBV6-5
clone_size: once
cdr3_aa: CASSYGGTGAFPLHF
cdr3_nt: TGTGCCAGCAGTTACGGTGGGACAGGGGCTTTCCCCCTCCACTTT

j_call: TRBJ2-5
d_call: TRBD2
v_call: TRBV5-4
clone_size: -
cdr3_aa: CASSSIATSGGKETQYF
cdr3_nt: TGTGCCAGCAGCTCGATCGCCACCAGCGGGGGGAAAGAGACCCAGTACTTC

j_call: TRBJ1-1
d_call: -
v_call: TRBV11-1
clone_size: few
cdr3_aa: CASSLVGSQPFF
cdr3_nt: TGTGCCAGCAGCTTAGTGGGGAGCCAACCTTTCTTT

j_call: TRBJ1-2
d_call: -
v_call: TRBV7-9
clone_size: -
cdr3_aa: CASSLLAQANYGYTF
cdr3_nt: TGTGCCAGCAGCTTACTGGCACAAGCTAACTATGGCTACACCTTC

j_call: TRBJ2-5
d_call: -
v_call: TRBV27
clone_size: -
cdr3_aa: CASSSRARARETQYF
cdr3_nt: TGTGCCAGCAGTTCCCGTGCCAGGGCCCGAGAGACCCAGTACTTC

j_call: TRBJ1-1
d_call: -
v_call: TRBV5-4
clone_size: -
cdr3_aa: CASSPRVQGMNTEAFF
cdr3_nt: TGTGCCAGCAGCCCCCGGGTCCAAGGAATGAACACTGAAGCTTTCTTT

j_call: TRBJ1-1
d_call: -
v_call: TRBV29-1
clone_size: -
cdr3_aa: CSVSSGNTEAFF
cdr3_nt: TGCAGCGTTTCTTCCGGGAACACTGAAGCTTTCTTT

j_call: TRBJ2-7
d_call: -
v_call: TRBV9
clone_size: -
cdr3_aa: CASSAGDMTYEQYF
cdr3_nt: TGTGCCAGCTCCGCCGGGGACATGACCTACGAGCAGTACTTC